Shown below are 31 T cell receptor beta chains from a single sample sequenced in a study of T-cell reconstitution after alpha-beta-depleted transplantation in children. Unique molecular identifiers tagged the TCRbeta library. TCRdb re-derived calls from the PCR reads in MiXCR, one entry per CDR3 protein. Among roughly 350,000 distinct CDR3 sequences listed, roughly 15% were seen once. Material: PBMCs, mostly from graft donor cells, obtained 360 days after TCRalphabeta/CD19-depleted stem cell transplant. Receptors originate from a male patient between 2 and 15 years old who had a stem cell transplant for acute lymphoblastic leukemia, so the T cells may come from the graft donor.

V is TRBV6-5 and J is TRBJ1-1; a weak D match, TRBD1 (6 bases). Trimming took 6 bases from V and 2 from J, leaving 16 bases between them. Germline V lookup: CDR1 MNHEY, CDR2 SVGAGI. The CDR3 runs 15 residues. The CDR3 is CASRHSRGINTEAFF. As DNA, the CDR3 is TGTGCCAGCAGGCACTCAAGGGGGATCAACACTGAAGCTTTCTTT.

The chain employs TRBV20-1 and TRBJ2-5, with 11 bases identical to TRBD2. The germline gives CDR1 DFQATT, CDR2 SNEGSKA (reference sequence). The length of the CDR3 is 13 residues. The junction had 3 bases not matched to a gene; V was cut back by 6 bases and J by 3 bases. The CDR3 loop is CSATLAGEETQYF. The CDR3 DNA reads as TGCAGTGCCACACTAGCGGGAGAAGAGACCCAGTACTTC.

The chain couples TRBV20-1 to TRBJ2-7; 7 positions agree with TRBD2. With 0 bases clipped from V and 0 bases from J, the junction kept 5 bases outside the gene matches. The CDR3 length is 15 residues. Per the germline V gene, CDR1 is DFQATT and CDR2 is SNEGSKA (reference sequence). In DNA form, the CDR3 reads TGCAGTGCTAGAGATTTAGCGGGCCACTCCTACGAGCAGTACTTC. Translated, it gives CSARDLAGHSYEQYF.

This clonotype was found many times. The V and J genes are TRBV29-1 and TRBJ1-1; 8 bases are shared with TRBD1. Germline assignment: CDR1 SQVTM and CDR2 ANQGSEA. With V trimmed by 6 bases and J by 1 base, 1 base remained unmatched. The CDR3 is 12 amino acids. CDR3 in amino acids: CSVDRGNTEAFF. In nucleotides, the CDR3 is TGCAGCGTAGACAGGGGGAACACTGAAGCTTTCTTT.

The genes are TRBV27 and TRBJ2-5; D unresolved. Germline V gene sequence: CDR1 MNHEY, CDR2 SMNVEV (reference sequence). This CDR3 is built from 13 residues. Deletions cut 5 bases from V and 7 bases from J, with 14 bases between. The CDR3 DNA is TGTGCCAGCAGTCTCCAAGGATCTCGGACCCAGTACTTC. Protein sequence: CASSLQGSRTQYF.

This clonotype was picked up a small number of times. The chain recombines TRBV12-3 or TRBV12-4 with TRBJ1-2; TRBD1 matches 9 bases. The CDR3 loop spans 15 amino acids. V was pared by 2 bases and J by 0 bases, with 1 base of the junction left unmatched. The CDR3 is CASSLYRGPNYGYTF. The CDR3 bases are TGTGCCAGCAGTTTATACAGGGGGCCTAACTATGGCTACACCTTC.

This clonotype was counted at least ten times. The V gene is TRBV7-9, the J gene TRBJ1-2; 8 positions agree with TRBD1. V lost 6 bases, J lost 7 bases, and 7 bases stayed unmatched. The CDR3 length is 13 residues. Germline V gives CDR1 SEHNR, CDR2 FQNEAQ (reference sequence). The DNA of the CDR3 is TGTGCCAGCAGTGGACAGGGCGCTTCTGGCTACACCTTC. Translated, it gives CASSGQGASGYTF. The entire variable domain, with the rest obtained from reference TRBV7-9 and TRBJ1-2, is as follows: DTGVSQNPRHKITKRGQNVTFRCDPISEHNRLYWYRQTLGQGPEFLTYFQNEAQLEKSRLLSDRFSAERPKGSFSTLEIQRTEQGDSAMYLCASSGQGASGYTFGSGTRLTVV.

This clonotype has only a few counts. The chain couples TRBV12-3 or TRBV12-4 to TRBJ2-4; D not resolved. V gave up 2 bases and J gave up 0 bases, with 14 bases separating them. The CDR3 length is 17 residues. The CDR3: CASSLFNRPLAKNIQYF. For the CDR3, the DNA is TGTGCCAGCAGTTTATTTAACAGACCATTAGCCAAAAACATTCAGTACTTC.

This clonotype turned up a few times. The chain combines TRBV5-1 with TRBJ2-2; TRBD2 agrees at 9 bases. V trimming: 2 bases; J trimming: 1 base; junction bases outside the gene matches: 18. Germline values: CDR1 SGHRS, CDR2 YFSETQ. This CDR3 has 21 amino acids. The CDR3 DNA is TGCGCCAGCAGCTTCCCTCGGCCCCGACGCGGGAGGGCCGGGAACACCGGGGAGCTGTTTTTT. Translation gives CASSFPRPRRGRAGNTGELFF. The whole variable domain, remainder taken from reference TRBV5-1 and TRBJ2-2, is KAGVTQTPRYLIKTRGQQVTLSCSPISGHRSVSWYQQTPGQGLQFLFEYFSETQRNKGNFPGRFSGRQFSNSRSEMNVSTLELGDSALYLCASSFPRPRRGRAGNTGELFFGEGSRLTVL.

The gene calls are TRBV5-1 and TRBJ2-5, with D tentatively TRBD2 (6 bases). The germline gives CDR1 SGHRS, CDR2 YFSETQ. V dropped 3 bases and J dropped 2 bases, with 8 bases sitting between them. The CDR3 is 13 residues long. The CDR3 DNA reads TGCGCCAGCAGCTGGCGGGGTCAAGAGACCCAGTACTTC. The encoded protein is CASSWRGQETQYF. Full variable domain (rest looked up from reference TRBV5-1 and TRBJ2-5): KAGVTQTPRYLIKTRGQQVTLSCSPISGHRSVSWYQQTPGQGLQFLFEYFSETQRNKGNFPGRFSGRQFSNSRSEMNVSTLELGDSALYLCASSWRGQETQYFGPGTRLLVL.

The table lists this clonotype with a count of one. The chain joins TRBV5-1 to TRBJ2-5, with TRBD2 matching over 13 bases. V shed 4 bases and J 0 bases; nucleotides not matched to a gene: 9. The CDR3 runs 18 residues. The germline CDR1 and CDR2 sequences are SGHRS and YFSETQ. DNA of the CDR3: TGCGCCAGCAGCCTGGGACTAGCGGGATCTCGTCACCAAGAGACCCAGTACTTC. The encoded protein is CASSLGLAGSRHQETQYF.

Of note for this clonotype: A much larger clone lies a single base off, so this may be a read error. The CDR3: CAISSVWGERGNTGELFF. CDR3 DNA sequence: TGTGCCATCAGTTCGGTATGGGGAGAGCGGGGCAACACCGGGGAGCTGTTTTTT. The chain combines TRBV12-3 or TRBV12-4 with TRBJ2-2; 7 bases are shared with TRBD2. The CDR3 is 18 residues long.

This clonotype has a handful of counts. The chain couples TRBV6-5 to TRBJ2-3; TRBD2 matches 9 bases. Germline trimming cut 5 bases from V and 1 base from J; bases unmatched to any gene: 13. The germline V gene encodes CDR1 MNHEY and CDR2 SVGAGI. The CDR3 is 18 residues long. CDR3 nucleotide sequence: TGTGCCAGCAGTCTCCTGGGCGGGAGGGTCCTTGGCACAGATACGCAGTATTTT. Translation: CASSLLGGRVLGTDTQYF.

The DNA for the CDR3 is TGTGCCAGCAGTTATAGACAGCTCTCGACCGAGCAGTACTTC. Protein: CASSYRQLSTEQYF. V usage is TRBV6-5 and J usage is TRBJ2-7; TRBD1 might be the D (5 bases). V lost 3 bases, J lost 6 bases, and 15 bases lay in between. The V gene's germline CDR1 is MNHEY and CDR2 SVGAGI. The CDR3 consists of 14 residues.

This clonotype has ten or more counts. V gene TRBV7-6 combines with J gene TRBJ1-3; tentatively, D is TRBD1 (6 bases). Germline-derived CDR1 and CDR2 are SGHVS and FNYEAQ. The CDR3 spans 15 residues. V was clipped by 7 bases and J by 5 bases, with 18 bases between them. CDR3 sequence: CASKKSGDRRNTIYF. CDR3 bases: TGTGCCAGCAAGAAATCAGGGGATCGACGAAACACCATATATTTT.

This clonotype has a count of ten or more. The genes are TRBV28 and TRBJ1-5; D is ambiguous. V shed 4 bases and J shed 7 bases, with 17 bases lying between them. The CDR3 runs to 15 residues. CDR1 MDHEN and CDR2 SYDVKM come from the germline V gene. CDR3 loop: CASSSSALVAQPQHF. The CDR3 bases are TGTGCCAGCAGTTCGTCAGCCCTCGTAGCCCAGCCCCAGCATTTT.

The chain carries TRBV7-9 and TRBJ1-6, with a weak D call TRBD1 (5 bases). The CDR3 is 15 amino acids. Trimming shortened V by 3 bases and J by 8 bases, and 14 bases separated the two germline ends. Per the germline V gene, CDR1 is SEHNR and CDR2 is FQNEAQ (reference sequence). CDR3 nucleotides: TGTGCCAGCAGCTTCCCCCGGGCGGGGGATTCACCCCTCCACTTT. This codes for CASSFPRAGDSPLHF.

This clonotype was detected a few times. V usage is TRBV2 and J usage is TRBJ2-7; the D is unclear. Trimming took off 7 bases at V and 3 bases at J, with 13 bases between the two ends. CDR1 SNHLY and CDR2 FYNNEI come from the germline V gene. The CDR3 runs 13 residues. The CDR3 sequence is CASTEGHVYEQYF. Here the CDR3 DNA reads TGTGCCAGCACCGAAGGGCATGTCTACGAGCAGTACTTC.

This clonotype turned up a few times. The chain carries TRBV3-1 and TRBJ2-5, with a possible D match to TRBD2 (7 bases). The germline gives CDR1 LGHDT, CDR2 YNNKEL (reference sequence). The CDR3 runs 13 residues. V dropped 6 bases and J dropped 3 bases, with 11 bases sitting between them. CDR3 sequence: CASSAGAKETQYF. For the CDR3, the DNA is TGTGCCAGCAGTGCGGGGGCAAAAGAGACCCAGTACTTC.

This clonotype has at least ten counts. This sequence joins TRBV14 and TRBJ2-5; 10 positions match TRBD1. The CDR3 is 19 residues long. Per the germline V gene, CDR1 is SGHDN and CDR2 is FVKESK. V was pared by 3 bases and J by 0 bases, with 13 bases of the junction left unmatched. CDR3 bases: TGTGCCAGCAGCCACCTCACCGGGACAGGGGAATTGTACCAAGAGACCCAGTACTTC. Protein: CASSHLTGTGELYQETQYF. Supplemented by reference TRBV14 and TRBJ2-5, the full variable domain reads EAGVTQFPSHSVIEKGQTVTLRCDPISGHDNLYWYRRVMGKEIKFLLHFVKESKQDESGMPNNRFLAERTGGTYSTLKVQPAELEDSGVYFCASSHLTGTGELYQETQYFGPGTRLLVL.

The genes are TRBV5-1 and TRBJ2-3, with a tentative D call TRBD1 (5 bases). This CDR3 has 15 amino acids. Germline CDR1 is SGHRS and CDR2 is YFSETQ. Deletions cut 2 bases from V and 2 bases from J, with 12 bases between. CDR3 protein: CASSLTGYNTDTQYF. DNA of the CDR3: TGCGCCAGCAGCTTAACAGGTTACAACACAGATACGCAGTATTTT.

This clonotype was observed a handful of times. The chain joins TRBV15 to TRBJ2-1; tentative D call: TRBD2 (5 bases). Between the trimmed V and J ends, which lost 5 bases and 4 bases, there was a span of 6 bases. The CDR3 loop spans 12 amino acids. Germline V CDR1 and CDR2: LNHNV, YYDKDF (reference sequence). The CDR3 DNA reads as TGTGCCACCAGCGAGCGGTACAATGAGCAGTTCTTC. Translation gives CATSERYNEQFF.

The chain uses TRBV4-3 and TRBJ2-2; D call uncertain. Germline loops: CDR1 LGHNA, CDR2 YSLEER. V dropped 0 bases and J dropped 3 bases, with 23 bases sitting between them. The CDR3 is 20 amino acids. In DNA form, the CDR3 reads TGCGCCAGCAGCCAAGACGGGCCAAGAACCGTACTATTAGACACCGGGGAGCTGTTTTTT. Amino acid sequence: CASSQDGPRTVLLDTGELFF.

This rearrangement joins TRBV5-1 to TRBJ2-5, with D possibly called TRBD1 or TRBD2 (6 bases each). Germline V gene lookup returns CDR1 SGHRS and CDR2 YFSETQ. This CDR3 region has 15 residues. Trimming left V 1 base short and J 7 bases short, with 17 bases between. The CDR3 protein is CASSLHGGTLWTQYF. The CDR3 DNA sequence: TGCGCCAGCAGCTTGCATGGCGGGACACTCTGGACCCAGTACTTC.

There are a few counts of this clonotype. This chain connects TRBV27 to TRBJ2-3; D possibly corresponds to TRBD1 (5 bases). This CDR3 is built from 13 residues. CDR1 and CDR2 (germline): MNHEY, SMNVEV (reference sequence). V lost 5 bases to trimming and J lost 3 bases, with 9 bases between them. The CDR3 loop is CASSRQRTDTQYF. In DNA, the CDR3 is TGTGCCAGCAGTCGACAGAGGACAGATACGCAGTATTTT.

The chain couples TRBV2 to TRBJ2-1; D remains unclear. Per germline, CDR1 SNHLY and CDR2 FYNNEI. The ends were cut back, 4 bases at V and 4 bases at J, with 8 bases in the middle. CDR3 size: 13 residues. The CDR3, as DNA: TGTGCCAGCAGTGGGTCGGAATACAATGAGCAGTTCTTC. Amino acid sequence: CASSGSEYNEQFF.

This clonotype has a handful of counts. V is TRBV4-1 and J is TRBJ2-1; D uncertain. Germline assignment: CDR1 MGHRA and CDR2 YSYEKL. Trimming cost V 1 base and J 9 bases, with 10 bases left between them. The CDR3 totals 13 residues. CDR3 bases: TGCGCCAGCAGCCAAGGGCGCGTGGGTGAGCAGTTCTTC. Its translation is CASSQGRVGEQFF.

This clonotype was detected a few times. This rearrangement joins TRBV7-9 to TRBJ2-1; no definite D call. V was cut by 5 bases and J by 7 bases, with 12 bases left in between. The CDR3 is 13 amino acids. Per germline, CDR1 SEHNR and CDR2 FQNEAQ (reference sequence). CDR3 in amino acids: CASSPIARNEQFF. The CDR3 DNA follows: TGTGCCAGCAGCCCGATCGCGAGAAATGAGCAGTTCTTC. Filled out from reference TRBV7-9 and TRBJ2-1, the complete variable domain reads DTGVSQNPRHKITKRGQNVTFRCDPISEHNRLYWYRQTLGQGPEFLTYFQNEAQLEKSRLLSDRFSAERPKGSFSTLEIQRTEQGDSAMYLCASSPIARNEQFFGPGTRLTVL.

The chain has TRBV7-9 and TRBJ2-1; 7 bases line up with TRBD2. The CDR3 runs to 14 residues. V was clipped by 3 bases and J by 9 bases; unmatched bases: 8. From germline, CDR1 is SEHNR and CDR2 FQNEAQ (reference sequence). The CDR3 is CASSLGTSVSEQFF. The CDR3 bases are TGTGCCAGCAGCTTGGGTACTAGCGTTTCTGAGCAGTTCTTC.

The chain is built from TRBV12-3 or TRBV12-4 and TRBJ2-1; TRBD2 might be the D (5 bases). This CDR3 region has 15 residues. Trimming removed 3 bases from V and 5 bases from J, with 14 bases in between. CDR3 in amino acids: CASSFKGAIHNEQFF. The DNA for the CDR3 is TGTGCCAGCAGTTTTAAGGGAGCAATCCACAATGAGCAGTTCTTC.

The J gene is TRBJ2-3, the V gene TRBV5-5; 9 bases map to TRBD2. Trimming at V came to 2 bases and at J to 6 bases, leaving 7 bases not matched to a gene. The germline V gene encodes CDR1 SGHKS and CDR2 YYEKEE (reference sequence). This CDR3 is 15 amino acids long. This CDR3 reads CASSFPSGRMDTQYF. Here the CDR3 DNA reads TGTGCCAGCAGCTTCCCGAGCGGGAGGATGGATACGCAGTATTTT.